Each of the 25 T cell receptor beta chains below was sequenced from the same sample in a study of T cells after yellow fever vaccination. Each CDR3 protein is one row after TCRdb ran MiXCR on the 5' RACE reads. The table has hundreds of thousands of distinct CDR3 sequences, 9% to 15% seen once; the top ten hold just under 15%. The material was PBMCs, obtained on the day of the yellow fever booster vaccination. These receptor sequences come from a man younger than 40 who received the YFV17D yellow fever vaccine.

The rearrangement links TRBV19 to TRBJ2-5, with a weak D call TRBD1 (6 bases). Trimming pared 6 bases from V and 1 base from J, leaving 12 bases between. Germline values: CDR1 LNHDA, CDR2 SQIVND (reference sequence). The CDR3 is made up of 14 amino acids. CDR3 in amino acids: CASSADRFQETQYF. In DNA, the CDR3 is TGTGCCAGTAGCGCCGACAGGTTCCAAGAGACCCAGTACTTC. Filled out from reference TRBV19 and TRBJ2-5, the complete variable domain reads DGGITQSPKYLFRKEGQNVTLSCEQNLNHDAMYWYRQDPGQGLRLIYYSQIVNDFQKGDIAEGYSVSREKKESFPLTVTSAQKNPTAFYLCASSADRFQETQYFGPGTRLLVL.

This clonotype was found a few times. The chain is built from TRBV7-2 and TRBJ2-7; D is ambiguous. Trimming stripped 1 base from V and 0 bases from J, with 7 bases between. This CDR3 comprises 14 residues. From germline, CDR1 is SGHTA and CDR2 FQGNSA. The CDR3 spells CASSLGPRSYEQYF. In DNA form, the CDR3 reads TGTGCCAGCAGCTTAGGACCCCGCTCCTACGAGCAGTACTTC.

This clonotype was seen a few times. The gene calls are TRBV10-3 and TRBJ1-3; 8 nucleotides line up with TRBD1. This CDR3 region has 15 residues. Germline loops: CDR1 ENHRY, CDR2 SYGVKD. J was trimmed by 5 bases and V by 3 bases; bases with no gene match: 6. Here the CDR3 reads CAISDTDRGRNTIYF. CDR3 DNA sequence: TGTGCCATCAGTGATACTGACAGGGGAAGAAACACCATATATTTT.

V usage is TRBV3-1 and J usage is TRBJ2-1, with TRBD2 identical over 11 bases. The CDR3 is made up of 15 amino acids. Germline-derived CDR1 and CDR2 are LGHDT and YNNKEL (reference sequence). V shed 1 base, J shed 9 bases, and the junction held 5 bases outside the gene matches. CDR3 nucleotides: TGTGCCAGCAGCCAAGGGACTAGCGGGTACTTTGAGCAGTTCTTC. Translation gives CASSQGTSGYFEQFF.

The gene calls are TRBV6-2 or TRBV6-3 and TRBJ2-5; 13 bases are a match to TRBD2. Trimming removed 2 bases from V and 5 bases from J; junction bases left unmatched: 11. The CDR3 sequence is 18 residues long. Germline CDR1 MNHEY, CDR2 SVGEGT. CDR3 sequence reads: CASSYPRTSGSIEETQYF. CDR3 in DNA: TGTGCCAGCAGTTACCCACGGACTAGCGGGAGCATAGAGGAGACCCAGTACTTC.

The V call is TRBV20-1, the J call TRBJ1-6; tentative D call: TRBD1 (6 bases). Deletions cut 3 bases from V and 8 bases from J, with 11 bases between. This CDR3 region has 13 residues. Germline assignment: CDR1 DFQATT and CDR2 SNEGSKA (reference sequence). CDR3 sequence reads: CSASEGGYSPLHF. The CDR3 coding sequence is TGCAGTGCTAGCGAGGGGGGGTATTCACCCCTCCACTTT.

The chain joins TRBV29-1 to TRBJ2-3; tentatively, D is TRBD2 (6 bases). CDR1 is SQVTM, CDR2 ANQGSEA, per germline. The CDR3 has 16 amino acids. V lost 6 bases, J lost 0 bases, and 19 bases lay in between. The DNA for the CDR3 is TGCAGCGTCACGAGGTCGGCGGGGATTAGCACAGATACGCAGTATTTT. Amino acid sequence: CSVTRSAGISTDTQYF.

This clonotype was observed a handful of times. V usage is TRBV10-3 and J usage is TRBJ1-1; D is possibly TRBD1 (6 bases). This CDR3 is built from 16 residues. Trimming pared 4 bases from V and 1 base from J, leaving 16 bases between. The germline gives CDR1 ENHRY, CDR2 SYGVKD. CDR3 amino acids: CAISAGTGLANTEAFF. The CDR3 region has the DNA TGTGCCATCAGTGCGGGAACAGGGTTGGCGAACACTGAAGCTTTCTTT.

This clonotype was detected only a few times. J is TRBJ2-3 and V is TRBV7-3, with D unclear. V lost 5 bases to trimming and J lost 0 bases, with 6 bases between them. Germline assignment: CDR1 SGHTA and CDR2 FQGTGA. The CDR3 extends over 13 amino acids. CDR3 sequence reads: CASSPFSTDTQYF. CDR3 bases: TGTGCCAGCAGCCCCTTTAGCACAGATACGCAGTATTTT. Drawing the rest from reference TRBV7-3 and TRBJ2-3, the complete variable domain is GAGVSQTPSNKVTEKGKYVELRCDPISGHTALYWYRQSLGQGPEFLIYFQGTGAADDSGLPNDRFFAVRPEGSVSTLKIQRTERGDSAVYLCASSPFSTDTQYFGPGTRLTVL.

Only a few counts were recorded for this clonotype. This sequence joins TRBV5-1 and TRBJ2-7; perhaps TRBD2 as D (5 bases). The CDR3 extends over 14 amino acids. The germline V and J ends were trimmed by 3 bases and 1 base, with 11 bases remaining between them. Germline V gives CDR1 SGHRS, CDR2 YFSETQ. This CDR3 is CASSSLGSSYEQYF. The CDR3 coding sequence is TGCGCCAGCAGCTCTTTAGGGAGTTCCTACGAGCAGTACTTC.

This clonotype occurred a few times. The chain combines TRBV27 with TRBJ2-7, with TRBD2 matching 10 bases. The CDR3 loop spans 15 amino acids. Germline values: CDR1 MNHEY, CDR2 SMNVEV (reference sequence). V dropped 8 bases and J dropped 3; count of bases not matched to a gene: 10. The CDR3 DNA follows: TGTGCCAGCGGTTCGGGCAGCGGGGGGGGCTACGAGCAGTACTTC. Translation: CASGSGSGGGYEQYF.

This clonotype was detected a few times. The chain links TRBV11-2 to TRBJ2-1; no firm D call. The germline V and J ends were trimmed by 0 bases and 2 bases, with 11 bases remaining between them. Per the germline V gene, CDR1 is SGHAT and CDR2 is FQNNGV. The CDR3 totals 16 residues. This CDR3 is CASSLDEWEAYNEQFF. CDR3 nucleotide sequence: TGTGCCAGCAGCTTAGACGAGTGGGAAGCCTACAATGAGCAGTTCTTC.

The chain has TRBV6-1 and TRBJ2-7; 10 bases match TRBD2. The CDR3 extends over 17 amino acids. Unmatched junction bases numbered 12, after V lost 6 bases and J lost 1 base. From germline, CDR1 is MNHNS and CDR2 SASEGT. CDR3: CASSRLAGSKGSYEQYF. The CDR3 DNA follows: TGTGCCAGCAGCCGACTAGCGGGTTCAAAAGGGTCCTACGAGCAGTACTTC.

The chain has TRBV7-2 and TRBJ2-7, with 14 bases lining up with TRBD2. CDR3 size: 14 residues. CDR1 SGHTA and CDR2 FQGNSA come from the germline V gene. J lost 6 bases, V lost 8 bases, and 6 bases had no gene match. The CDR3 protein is CASSGLAGVGEQYF. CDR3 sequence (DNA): TGTGCCAGCTCGGGACTAGCGGGAGTCGGCGAGCAGTACTTC. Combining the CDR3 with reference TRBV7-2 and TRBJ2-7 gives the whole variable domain GAGVSQSPSNKVTEKGKDVELRCDPISGHTALYWYRQSLGQGLEFLIYFQGNSAPDKSGLPSDRFSAERTGGSVSTLTIQRTQQEDSAVYLCASSGLAGVGEQYFGPGTRLTVT.

In DNA, the CDR3 is TGCGCCAGCAGCCAGGTCGTCTTGCTCGGGACAGGGGGCTACGAGCAGTACTTC. Residues: CASSQVVLLGTGGYEQYF. V is TRBV4-1 and J is TRBJ2-7, with 11 nucleotides matching TRBD1. Losses at the gene ends were 3 bases for V and 3 bases for J; bases not matched to a gene: 13. Germline V gene data show CDR1 as MGHRA and CDR2 as YSYEKL. The CDR3 spans 18 residues.

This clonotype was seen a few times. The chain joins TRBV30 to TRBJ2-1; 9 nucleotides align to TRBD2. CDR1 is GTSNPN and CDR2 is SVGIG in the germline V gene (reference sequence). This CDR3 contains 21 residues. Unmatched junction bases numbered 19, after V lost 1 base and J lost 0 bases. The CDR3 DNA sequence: TGTGCCTGGAGTGGACAGGGTGGAGCCCTAGCGGGACTTCGCTCCTACAATGAGCAGTTCTTC. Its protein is CAWSGQGGALAGLRSYNEQFF.

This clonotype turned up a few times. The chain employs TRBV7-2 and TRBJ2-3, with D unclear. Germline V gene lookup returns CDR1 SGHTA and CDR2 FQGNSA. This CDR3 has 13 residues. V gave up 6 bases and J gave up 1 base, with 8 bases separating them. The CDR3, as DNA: TGTGCCAGCAGGGTAGAGGGCACAGATACGCAGTATTTT. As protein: CASRVEGTDTQYF.

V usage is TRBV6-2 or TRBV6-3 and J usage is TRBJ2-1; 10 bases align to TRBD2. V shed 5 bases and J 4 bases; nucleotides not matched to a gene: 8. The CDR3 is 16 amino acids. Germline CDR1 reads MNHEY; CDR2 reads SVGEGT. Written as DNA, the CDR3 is TGTGCCAGCAGTCCCAAGGCTAGCGGGGGATACAATGAGCAGTTCTTC. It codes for CASSPKASGGYNEQFF.

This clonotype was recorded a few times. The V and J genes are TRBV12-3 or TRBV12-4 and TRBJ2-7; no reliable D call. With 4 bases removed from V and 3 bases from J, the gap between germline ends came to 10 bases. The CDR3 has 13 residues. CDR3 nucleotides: TGTGCCAGCAGTTCGAATGACGGCTACGAGCAGTACTTC. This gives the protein CASSSNDGYEQYF.

The CDR3 protein is CASGNKDTQYF. The CDR3 DNA follows: TGTGCCAGCGGGAACAAGGATACGCAGTATTTT. The chain links TRBV7-2 to TRBJ2-3; D remains unclear. V was shortened by 8 bases and J by 6 bases, with 9 bases between the two germline ends. The CDR3 has 11 amino acids. CDR1 SGHTA and CDR2 FQGNSA come from the germline V gene.

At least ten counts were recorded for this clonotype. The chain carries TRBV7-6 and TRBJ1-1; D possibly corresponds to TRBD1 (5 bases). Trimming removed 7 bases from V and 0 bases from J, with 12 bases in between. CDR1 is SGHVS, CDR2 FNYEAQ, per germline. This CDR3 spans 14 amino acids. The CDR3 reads CASIPTGMNTEAFF. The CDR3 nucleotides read TGTGCCAGCATCCCTACAGGAATGAACACTGAAGCTTTCTTT.

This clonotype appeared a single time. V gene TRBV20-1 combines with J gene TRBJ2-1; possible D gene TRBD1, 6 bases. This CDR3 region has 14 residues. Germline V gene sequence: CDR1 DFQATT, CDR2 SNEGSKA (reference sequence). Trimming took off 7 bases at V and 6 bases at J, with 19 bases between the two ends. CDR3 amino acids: CSGGQGPGFNEQFF. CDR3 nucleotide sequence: TGCAGTGGGGGGCAGGGACCCGGCTTCAATGAGCAGTTCTTC.

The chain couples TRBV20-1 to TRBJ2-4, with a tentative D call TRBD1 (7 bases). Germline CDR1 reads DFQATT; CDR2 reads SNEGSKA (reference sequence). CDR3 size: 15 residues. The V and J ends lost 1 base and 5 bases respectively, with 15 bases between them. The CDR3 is CSARGPGGKENIQYF. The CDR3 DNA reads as TGCAGTGCTAGAGGCCCAGGGGGGAAGGAAAACATTCAGTACTTC.

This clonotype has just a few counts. CDR3 residues: CASSIAGRTDTQYF. CDR3 sequence (DNA): TGTGCCAGCAGTATAGCGGGCCGCACAGATACGCAGTATTTT. The chain has TRBV9 and TRBJ2-3, with 7 bases lining up with TRBD2. CDR1 SGDLS and CDR2 YYNGEE come from the germline V gene. After removal of 5 bases from V and 1 base from J, the junction contained 4 bases not matched to a gene. This CDR3 is built from 14 residues.

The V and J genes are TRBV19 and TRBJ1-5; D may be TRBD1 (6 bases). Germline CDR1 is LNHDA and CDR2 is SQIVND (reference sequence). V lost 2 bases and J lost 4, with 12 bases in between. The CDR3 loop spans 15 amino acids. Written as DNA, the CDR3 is TGTGCCAGTAGTATAAACAGGGATGGGAATCAGCCCCAGCATTTT. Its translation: CASSINRDGNQPQHF.